This entry is about one TCR beta chain. Its antigen is currently not known. No qualities accompany the bases; no much larger clone lies one base away. The CDR3 regions of human TCRbeta chains were analyzed by immunosequencing. In the original analysis: TCRs in the repertoires were matched against a reference library of SARS-CoV-2-specific TCRs that had been generated with the MIRA antigen-specificity platform. Breadth meant the fraction of unique TCRs that were SARS-CoV-2-associated, whereas depth meant the fraction of total T cells that were SARS-CoV-2-associated. Using the MIRA data, each spike-specific TCR was assigned both to the spike region to which the TCR was reactive and to a CD4 or CD8 class. Log10-transformed breadth and depth values were compared by one-way ANOVA with Sidak's multiple comparisons tests. TCRdb limited this immuneACCESS table to in-frame rearrangements with V and J called. A share of clones is missing; checked studies link under half to unresolved V genes, and the rest is unexplained. That table furnishes V, J and clone size, whereas the DNA furnished D and trimming. For this sample there are some 170,000 clones; about 90% appear just once. 3.5% to 5.5% of the sample goes to the ten largest clones.

This entry is derived from a study of T cell responses to AZD1222 COVID-19 vaccine (dated by TCRdb to about 2021). Looking at the study overall: A total of over 230 trial participants underwent TCR sequencing, of whom 207 had received two doses of AZD1222 and about 25 had received two doses of the MenACWY control vaccine. Trial participants were enrolled by age into subgroups of 18-55, 56-69 and 70-plus years, and roughly 150, 30 and 60 TCR-sequenced participants, respectively, were included in these subgroups.

The time point label, read with the paper, signifies: about 28 days (+/-7) after the second vaccine dose. The treatment or condition label of this sample denotes: meningococcal conjugate vaccine given as trial control. Vaccinee samples came from UK trials COV001 and COV002, including a single-blind randomized controlled phase 2/3 trial of AZD1222 (ChAdOx1 nCoV-19) in healthy adults. For TCRbeta chain sequencing, PBMC samples from trial participants were taken at day 0 and at day 28 after the second dose. From cysteine to phenylalanine, the CDR3 is 15 amino acids long. Of all the DNA, just the CDR3 is kept, 45 bases in frame from base 1. From the germline V gene (reference sequence), CDR1 is WNHNN and CDR2 is SYGVQD. V and J are truncated by 2 bases and 0 bases respectively, leaving an intervening sequence of 10 bases. Results the study describes overall, beyond this receptor: Because no day 14 peak-response samples were available, the repertoires could be characterized only after the peak T cell response. Most participants were white British and females outnumbered males, and the authors suggested that clonal diversity may have been underestimated. Conclusions about previously exposed vaccinees were limited because only six AZD1222 recipients were SARS-CoV-2 seropositive at baseline. Epitopes outside the regions mutated in the B.1.351 and B.1.1.7 variants were reportedly recognized by nearly half of the unique spike-specific TCRs. In the small 56-69-year group, the increase in depth fell short of significance, most likely because of low power. Vaccine-associated CD4 TCRs spanned the whole spike protein, with dominant responses in regions 160-218 and 743-854. After two AZD1222 doses, spike-specific TCR breadth and depth were significantly higher than at day 0 and than in MenACWY recipients.

The TCR was taken from an adult who received the MenACWY meningococcal vaccine as a control. The rearranged chain carries TRBV10-1 and TRBJ2-5, with the D gene not confidently named. The sequencing used peripheral blood, collected 28 days after the second dose of the MenACWY control vaccine. The CDR3 is CASSEGKGYQETQYF. In nucleotides, the sequence is TGCGCCAGCAGTGAGGGGAAAGGGTACCAAGAGACCCAGTACTTC.